Described below is a single T cell receptor beta chain sequence and its context. What it recognizes is unknown. This record belongs to a study of T cell responses to AZD1222 COVID-19 vaccine. Notes on the study in general: In a largely white British group with more females than males, clonal diversity was possibly underestimated. A reported finding is that nearly half of spike-specific TCRs target unmutated variant regions.

The CDR3 runs 13 residues. Germline V gene sequence: CDR1 LNHDA, CDR2 SQIVND (reference sequence). The V end was cut by 8 bases, the J end by 5 bases, with 13 bases between. Method: immunoSEQ multiplex PCR; TCRdb's copy keeps in-frame clones and lacks some. The sample carries 100,000 to 150,000 clones, approximately 85% recorded once. The sequence derives from an adult who received the MenACWY meningococcal vaccine as a control. The sample in question was peripheral blood, obtained 28 days after the second dose of the MenACWY control vaccine. The gene calls are TRBV19 and TRBJ2-1; TRBD1 might be the D (7 bases). Here the CDR3 DNA reads TGTGCCAGTGCCGGAGGGGGCCACAATGAGCAGTTCTTC. Its protein is CASAGGGHNEQFF.